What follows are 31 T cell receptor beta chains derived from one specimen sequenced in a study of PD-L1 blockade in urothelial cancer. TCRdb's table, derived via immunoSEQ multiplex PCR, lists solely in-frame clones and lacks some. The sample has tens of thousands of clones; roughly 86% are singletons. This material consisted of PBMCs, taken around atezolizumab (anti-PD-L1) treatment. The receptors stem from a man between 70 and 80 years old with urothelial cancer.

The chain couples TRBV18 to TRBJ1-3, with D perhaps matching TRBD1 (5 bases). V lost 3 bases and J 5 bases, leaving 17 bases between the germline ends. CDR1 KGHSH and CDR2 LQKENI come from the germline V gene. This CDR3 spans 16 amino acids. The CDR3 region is CASSPTGRAPRNTIYF. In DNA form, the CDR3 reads TGTGCCAGCTCACCGACGGGCAGGGCTCCCAGAAACACCATATATTTT.

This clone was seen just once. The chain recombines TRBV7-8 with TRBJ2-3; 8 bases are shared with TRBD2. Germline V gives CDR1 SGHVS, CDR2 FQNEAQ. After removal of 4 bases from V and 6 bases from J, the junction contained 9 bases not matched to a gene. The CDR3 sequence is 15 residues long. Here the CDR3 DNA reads TGTGCCAGCAGCTCGTCCGGGACTAGGGGGGATACGCAGTATTTT. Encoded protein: CASSSSGTRGDTQYF.

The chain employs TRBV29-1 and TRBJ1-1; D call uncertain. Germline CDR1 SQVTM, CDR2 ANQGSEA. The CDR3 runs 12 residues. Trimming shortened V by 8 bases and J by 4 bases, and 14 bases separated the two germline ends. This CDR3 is CSSRGVSTEAFF. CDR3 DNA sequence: TGCAGCTCCCGCGGGGTGAGCACTGAAGCTTTCTTT. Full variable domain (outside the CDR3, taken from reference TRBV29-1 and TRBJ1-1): SAVISQKPSRDICQRGTSLTIQCQVDSQVTMMFWYRQQPGQSLTLIATANQGSEATYESGFVIDKFPISRPNLTFSTLTVSNMSPEDSSIYLCSSRGVSTEAFFGQGTRLTVV.

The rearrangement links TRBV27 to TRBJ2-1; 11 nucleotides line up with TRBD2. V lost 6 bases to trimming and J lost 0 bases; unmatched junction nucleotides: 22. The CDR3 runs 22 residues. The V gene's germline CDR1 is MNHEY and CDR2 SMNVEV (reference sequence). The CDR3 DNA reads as TGTGCCAGCAGAAGTCTCCTGGGTGGACGGAAGGGGACTAGCGGCTCCTACAATGAGCAGTTCTTC. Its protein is CASRSLLGGRKGTSGSYNEQFF.

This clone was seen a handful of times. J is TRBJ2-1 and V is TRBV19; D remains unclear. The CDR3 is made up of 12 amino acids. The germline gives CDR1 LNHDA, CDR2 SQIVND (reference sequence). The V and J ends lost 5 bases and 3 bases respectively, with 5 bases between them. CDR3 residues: CASSLNYNEQFF. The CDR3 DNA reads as TGTGCCAGTAGTCTTAACTACAATGAGCAGTTCTTC.

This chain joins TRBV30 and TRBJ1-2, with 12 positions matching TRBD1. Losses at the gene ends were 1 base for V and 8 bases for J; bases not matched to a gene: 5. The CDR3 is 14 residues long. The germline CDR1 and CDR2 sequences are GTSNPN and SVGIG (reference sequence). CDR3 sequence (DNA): TGTGCCTGGAGTGGCGGGACAGGGGGCAGAGGCTACACCTTC. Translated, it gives CAWSGGTGGRGYTF.

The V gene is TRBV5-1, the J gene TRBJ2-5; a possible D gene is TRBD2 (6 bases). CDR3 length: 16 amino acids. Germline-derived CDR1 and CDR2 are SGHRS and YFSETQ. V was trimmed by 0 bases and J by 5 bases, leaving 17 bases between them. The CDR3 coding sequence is TGCGCCAGCAGCTTGGGCCTGACGGGGGTTGGCGAGACCCAGTACTTC. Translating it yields CASSLGLTGVGETQYF.

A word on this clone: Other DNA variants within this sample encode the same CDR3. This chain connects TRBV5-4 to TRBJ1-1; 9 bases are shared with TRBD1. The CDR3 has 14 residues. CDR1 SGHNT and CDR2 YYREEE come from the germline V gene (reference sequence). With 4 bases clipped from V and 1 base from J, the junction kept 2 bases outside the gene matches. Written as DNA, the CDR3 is TGTGCCAGCAGCCCGGGACAGGGGAACACTGAAGCTTTCTTT. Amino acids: CASSPGQGNTEAFF.

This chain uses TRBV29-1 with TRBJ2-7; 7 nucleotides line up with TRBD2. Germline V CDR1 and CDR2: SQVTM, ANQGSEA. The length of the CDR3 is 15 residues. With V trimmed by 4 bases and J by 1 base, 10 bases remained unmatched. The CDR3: CSVGRGGSSSYEQYF. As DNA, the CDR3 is TGCAGCGTTGGAAGAGGCGGGAGTAGTTCCTACGAGCAGTACTTC.

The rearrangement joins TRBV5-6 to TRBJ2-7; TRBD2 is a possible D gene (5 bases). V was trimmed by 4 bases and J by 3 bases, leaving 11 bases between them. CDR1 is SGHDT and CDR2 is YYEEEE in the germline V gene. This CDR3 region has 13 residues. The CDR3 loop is CASSAGVLYEQYF. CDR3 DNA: TGTGCCAGCAGCGCCGGGGTCCTCTACGAGCAGTACTTC. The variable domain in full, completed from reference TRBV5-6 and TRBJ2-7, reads DAGVTQSPTHLIKTRGQQVTLRCSPKSGHDTVSWYQQALGQGPQFIFQYYEEEERQRGNFPDRFSGHQFPNYSSELNVNALLLGDSALYLCASSAGVLYEQYFGPGTRLTVT.

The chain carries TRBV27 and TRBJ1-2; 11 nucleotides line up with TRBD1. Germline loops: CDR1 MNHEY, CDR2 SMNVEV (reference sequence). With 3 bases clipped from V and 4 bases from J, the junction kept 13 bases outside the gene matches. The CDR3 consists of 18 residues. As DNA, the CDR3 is TGTGCCAGCAGTTTCTACGGGACAGGGGGTTGGGGCGCCTATGGCTACACCTTC. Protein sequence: CASSFYGTGGWGAYGYTF.

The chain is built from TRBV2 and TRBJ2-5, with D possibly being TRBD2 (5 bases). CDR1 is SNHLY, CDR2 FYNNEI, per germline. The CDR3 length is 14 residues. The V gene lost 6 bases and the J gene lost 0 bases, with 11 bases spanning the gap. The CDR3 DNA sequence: TGTGCCAGCAGGTTCGGGGTGAACCAAGAGACCCAGTACTTC. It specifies CASRFGVNQETQYF.

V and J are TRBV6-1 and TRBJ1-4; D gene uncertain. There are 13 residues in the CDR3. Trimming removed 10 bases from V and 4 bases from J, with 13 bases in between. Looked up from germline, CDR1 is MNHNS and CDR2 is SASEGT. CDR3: CATRLVRNEKLFF. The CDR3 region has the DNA TGTGCCACTCGACTGGTCCGTAATGAAAAACTGTTTTTT.

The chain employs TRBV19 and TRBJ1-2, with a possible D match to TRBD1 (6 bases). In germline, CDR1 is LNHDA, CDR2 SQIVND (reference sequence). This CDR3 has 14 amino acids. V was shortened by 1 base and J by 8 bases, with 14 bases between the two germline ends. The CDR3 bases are TGTGCCAGTAGTATAGTAGGGGGGGCGCGAGGCTACACCTTC. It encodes CASSIVGGARGYTF.

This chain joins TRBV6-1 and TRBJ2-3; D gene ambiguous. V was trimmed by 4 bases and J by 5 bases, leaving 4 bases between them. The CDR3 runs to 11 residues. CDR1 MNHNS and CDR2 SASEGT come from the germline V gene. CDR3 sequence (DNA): TGTGCCAGCAGTGTTCTAGATACGCAGTATTTT. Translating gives CASSVLDTQYF.

The DNA for the CDR3 is TGTGCCAGCAGCGTCACTACTAGCGGGAACGGCAATGAGCAGTTCTTC. It encodes CASSVTTSGNGNEQFF. The rearrangement links TRBV11-1 to TRBJ2-1; TRBD2 matches at 10 bases. This CDR3 is built from 16 residues. The V and J ends lost 5 bases and 6 bases, in that order; junction bases with no gene match: 10. Germline V gene lookup returns CDR1 SGHAT and CDR2 FQDESV (reference sequence).

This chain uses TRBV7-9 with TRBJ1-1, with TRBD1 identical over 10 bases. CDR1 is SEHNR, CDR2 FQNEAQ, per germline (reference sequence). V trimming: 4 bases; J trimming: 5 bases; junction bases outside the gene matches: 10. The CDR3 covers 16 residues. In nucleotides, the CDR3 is TGTGCCAGCAGCTCCGGATCGACAGGGGGCTGGACTGAAGCTTTCTTT. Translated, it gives CASSSGSTGGWTEAFF.

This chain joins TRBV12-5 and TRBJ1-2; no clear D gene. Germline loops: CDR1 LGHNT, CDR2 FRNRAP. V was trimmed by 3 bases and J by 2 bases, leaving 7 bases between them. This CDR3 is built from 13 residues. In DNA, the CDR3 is TGTGCTAGTGGTTTTTACGGGAACTATGGCTACACCTTC. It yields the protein CASGFYGNYGYTF.

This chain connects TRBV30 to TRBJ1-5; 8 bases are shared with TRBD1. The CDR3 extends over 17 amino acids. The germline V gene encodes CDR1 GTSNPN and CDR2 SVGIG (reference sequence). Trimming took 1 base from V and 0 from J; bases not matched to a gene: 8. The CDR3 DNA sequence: TGTGCCTGGAGTGCGGCAGGGGGCTGGTTTAGCAATCAGCCCCAGCATTTT. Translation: CAWSAAGGWFSNQPQHF. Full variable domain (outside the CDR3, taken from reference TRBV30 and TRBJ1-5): SQTIHQWPATLVQPVGSPLSLECTVEGTSNPNLYWYRQAAGRGLQLLFYSVGIGQISSEVPQNLSASRPQDRQFILSSKKLLLSDSGFYLCAWSAAGGWFSNQPQHFGDGTRLSIL.

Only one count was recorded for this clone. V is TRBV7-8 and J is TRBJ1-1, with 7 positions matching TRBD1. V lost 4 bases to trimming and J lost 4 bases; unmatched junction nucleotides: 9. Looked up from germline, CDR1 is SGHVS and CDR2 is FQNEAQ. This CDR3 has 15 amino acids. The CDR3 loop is CASSSGSGGFTEAFF. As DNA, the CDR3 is TGTGCCAGCAGCTCGGGTTCAGGGGGATTCACTGAAGCTTTCTTT.

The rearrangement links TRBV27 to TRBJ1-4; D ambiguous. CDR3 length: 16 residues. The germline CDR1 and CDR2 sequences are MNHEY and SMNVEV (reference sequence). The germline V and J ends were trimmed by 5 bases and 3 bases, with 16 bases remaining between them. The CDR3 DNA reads TGTGCCAGCAGTCCGTCTCCAGGTGCCTCTAATGAAAAACTGTTTTTT. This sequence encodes CASSPSPGASNEKLFF.

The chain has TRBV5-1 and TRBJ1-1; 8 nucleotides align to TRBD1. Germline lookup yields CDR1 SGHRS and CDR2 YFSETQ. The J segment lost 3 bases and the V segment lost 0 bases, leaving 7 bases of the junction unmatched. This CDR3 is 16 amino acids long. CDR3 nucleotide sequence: TGCGCCAGCAGCTTGGCGCAGGGGGCATTGGACACTGAAGCTTTCTTT. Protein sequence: CASSLAQGALDTEAFF.

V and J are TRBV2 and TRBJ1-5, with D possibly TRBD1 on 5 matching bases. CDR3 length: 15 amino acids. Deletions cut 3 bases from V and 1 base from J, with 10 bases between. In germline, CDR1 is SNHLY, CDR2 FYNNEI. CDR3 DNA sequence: TGTGCCAGCAGTGAGGATGGGGGGAGCAATCAGCCCCAGCATTTT. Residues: CASSEDGGSNQPQHF.

The CDR3 here is CASSRPGTTGQYF. The CDR3 DNA reads TGTGCCAGCAGCCGGCCCGGAACAACGGGGCAGTACTTC. The chain uses TRBV27 and TRBJ2-7; D is uncertain. Germline V CDR1 and CDR2: MNHEY, SMNVEV (reference sequence). V lost 6 bases to trimming and J lost 9 bases, with 18 bases between them. The CDR3 is 13 amino acids.

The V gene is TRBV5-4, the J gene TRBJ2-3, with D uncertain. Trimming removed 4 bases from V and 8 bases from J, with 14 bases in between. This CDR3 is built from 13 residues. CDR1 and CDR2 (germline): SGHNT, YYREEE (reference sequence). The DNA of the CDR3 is TGTGCCAGCAGCAGCGACCGACCGGGTACGCAGTATTTT. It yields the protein CASSSDRPGTQYF.

CDR3 sequence (DNA): TGTGCCAGCAGTTTAACTCGCTCCTACAATGAGCAGTTCTTC. Its protein product is CASSLTRSYNEQFF. V is TRBV28 and J is TRBJ2-1; D ambiguous. Germline lookup yields CDR1 MDHEN and CDR2 SYDVKM. Deletions cut 2 bases from V and 0 bases from J, with 5 bases between. The CDR3 extends over 14 amino acids.

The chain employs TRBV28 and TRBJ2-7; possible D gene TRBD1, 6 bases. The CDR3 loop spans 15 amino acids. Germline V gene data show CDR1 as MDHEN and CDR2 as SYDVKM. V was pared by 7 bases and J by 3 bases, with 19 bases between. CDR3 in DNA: TGTGCCAGCATCCCGACGTCAGGGGCCAGCTACGAGCAGTACTTC. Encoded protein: CASIPTSGASYEQYF.

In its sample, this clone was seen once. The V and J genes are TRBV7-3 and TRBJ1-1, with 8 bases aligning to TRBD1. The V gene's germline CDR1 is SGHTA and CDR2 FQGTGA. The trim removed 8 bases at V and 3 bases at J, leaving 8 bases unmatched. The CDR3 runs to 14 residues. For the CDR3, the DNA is TGTGCCAGCCGCAGGGGGCAAGGTGACACTGAAGCTTTCTTT. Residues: CASRRGQGDTEAFF.

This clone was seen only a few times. The CDR3 DNA reads TGTGCCAGCAGCCCGACTAGCCGTGTAGACACCTACGAGCAGTACTTC. This encodes CASSPTSRVDTYEQYF. The chain uses TRBV21-1 and TRBJ2-7; TRBD2 is the table's D call, not checked against the DNA. TRBV21-1 is termed a pseudogene. There are 16 residues in the CDR3.

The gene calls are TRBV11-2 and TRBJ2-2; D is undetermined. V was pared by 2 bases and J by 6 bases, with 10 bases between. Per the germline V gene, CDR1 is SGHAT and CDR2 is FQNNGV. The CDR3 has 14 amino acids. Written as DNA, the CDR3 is TGTGCCAGCAGCTTAATGGTAGTCTCCGGGGAGCTGTTTTTT. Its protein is CASSLMVVSGELFF.

CDR3 amino acids: CASSTIAGGAEQYF. For the CDR3, the DNA is TGTGCCAGTAGTACCATAGCGGGAGGGGCCGAGCAGTACTTC. The J gene is TRBJ2-7, the V gene TRBV19, with TRBD2 matching over 11 bases. The germline V gene encodes CDR1 LNHDA and CDR2 SQIVND (reference sequence). This CDR3 spans 14 amino acids. The ends lost 4 bases at V and 6 bases at J; junction bases unmatched: 5.